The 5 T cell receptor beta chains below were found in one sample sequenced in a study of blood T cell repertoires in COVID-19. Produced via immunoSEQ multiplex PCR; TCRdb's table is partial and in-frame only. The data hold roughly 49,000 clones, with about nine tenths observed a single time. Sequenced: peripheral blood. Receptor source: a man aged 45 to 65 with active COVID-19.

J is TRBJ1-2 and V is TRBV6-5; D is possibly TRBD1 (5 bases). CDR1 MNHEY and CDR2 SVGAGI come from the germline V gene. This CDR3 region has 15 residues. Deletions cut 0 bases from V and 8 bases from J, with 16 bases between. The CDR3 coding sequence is TGTGCCAGCAGTTACTCAGGGGCCTCGGCGTGGGGCTACACCTTC. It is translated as CASSYSGASAWGYTF.

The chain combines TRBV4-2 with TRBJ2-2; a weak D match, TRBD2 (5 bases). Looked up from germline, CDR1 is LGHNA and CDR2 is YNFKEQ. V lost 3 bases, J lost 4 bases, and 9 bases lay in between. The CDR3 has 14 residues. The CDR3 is CASSHPGSTGELFF. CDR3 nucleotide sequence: TGTGCCAGCAGCCATCCGGGGTCCACCGGGGAGCTGTTTTTT.

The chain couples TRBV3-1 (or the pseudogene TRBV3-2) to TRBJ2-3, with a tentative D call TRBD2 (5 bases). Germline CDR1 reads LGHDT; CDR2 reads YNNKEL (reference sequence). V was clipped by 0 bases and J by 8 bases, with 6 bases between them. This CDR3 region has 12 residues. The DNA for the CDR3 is TGTGCCAGCAGCCAAGAGCGGGTTACGCAGTATTTT. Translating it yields CASSQERVTQYF.

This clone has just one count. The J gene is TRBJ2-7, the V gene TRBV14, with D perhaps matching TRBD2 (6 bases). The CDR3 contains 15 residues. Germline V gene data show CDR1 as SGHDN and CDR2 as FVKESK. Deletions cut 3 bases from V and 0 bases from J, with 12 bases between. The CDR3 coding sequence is TGTGCCAGCAGCCACCTAGCGAGAAGCTCCTACGAGCAGTACTTC. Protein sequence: CASSHLARSSYEQYF.

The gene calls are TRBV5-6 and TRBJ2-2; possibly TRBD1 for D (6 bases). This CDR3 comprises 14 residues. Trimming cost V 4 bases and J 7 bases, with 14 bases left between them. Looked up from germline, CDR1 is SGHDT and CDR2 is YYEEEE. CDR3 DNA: TGTGCCAGCAGCACAGGACAGTGGGGCGGGGAGCTGTTTTTT. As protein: CASSTGQWGGELFF.